This paragraph reports one T cell receptor beta chain. The antigen remains undetermined. There was at least one pre-ART PBMC sample for each donor, plus at least two post-ART PBMC samples. Every specimen held between 1-10 million cryopreserved PBMC. These were thawed and washed before DNA extraction. This specimen belongs to a study of long-term antiretroviral therapy in people with HIV. Study information: Initial samples were collected about a decade before the 2015 immediate-ART recommendation.

Study conclusions and caveats: The study found that diversity rose after ART but stayed below transplant donor controls.

The assay used was immunoSEQ (version v3.0), run at survey level. Method: immunoSEQ multiplex PCR; TCRdb's copy keeps in-frame clones and lacks some. The sample lists over 7,000 clones; almost 85% were seen once. The CDR3 extends over 12 amino acids. CDR1 and CDR2 (germline): MNHNS, SASEGT. With 3 bases removed from V and 8 bases from J, the gap between germline ends came to 10 bases. V usage is TRBV6-1 and J usage is TRBJ1-2; maybe TRBD1 (5 bases). The clonotype comes from a man in his forties or fifties with HIV. The sequencing used unsorted PBMCs, collected 0.1 years after starting antiretroviral therapy. The CDR3 nucleotides read TGTGCCAGCAGTGATCAGGGTTTCGGCTACACCTTC. Translated, it gives CASSDQGFGYTF.